Sequencing of this TCR beta chain was carried out in a study of cytomegalovirus exposure and HLA in healthy donors. Study-level background: As an earlier analysis found, 180 million or so T cells yielded 90 million to 140 million unique TCR beta sequences.

PCR amplification relied on 60 Vbeta primers (plus 13 Jbeta primers). The assay was immunoSEQ multiplex PCR, and TCRdb's table has in-frame clones only and misses some. The table has 150,000 to 250,000 clones, approximately 83% seen once. This CDR3 region has 17 residues. CDR1 and CDR2 (germline): ENHRY, SYGVKD. The trim removed 8 bases at V and 3 bases at J, leaving 12 bases unmatched. The sequencing input was PBMCs. The chain recombines TRBV10-3 with TRBJ2-6; TRBD1 matches 8 bases. The sequence derives from a boy aged 2 to 10 in good health and CMV-seronegative. This chain's CDR3 is CAISSPAGGFGANVLTF. For the CDR3, the DNA is TGTGCCATCTCCTCCCCAGCAGGGGGCTTTGGGGCCAACGTCCTGACTTTC.